These T cell receptor beta chains were read from a single sample in a study of T-cell reconstitution after alpha-beta-depleted transplantation in children. TCRdb ran MiXCR on the PCR reads and lists one entry per CDR3 protein. The data show over 90,000 distinct CDR3 sequences, 5% to 6% seen once. Sequences were derived from PBMCs, mostly from graft donor cells, sampled 60 days after TCRalphabeta/CD19-depleted stem cell transplant. The receptors derive from a female patient younger than 10 who had a stem cell transplant for Fanconi anemia, so the T cells may come from the graft donor. The CDR3 runs from the conserved cysteine through the conserved F or W. Each record gives: clone size, D gene, V gene, J gene, CDR3 DNA, CDR3 protein. D genes are given only for firm matches. The size field is filled for only some rows; it gives once, few, many or a size class.

-	-	TRBV7-9	TRBJ2-1	TGTGCCAGCAGCTTAGGTACCCCGCAGGACAATGAGCAGTTCTTC	CASSLGTPQDNEQFF
many	-	TRBV20-1	TRBJ2-1	TGCAGTGCTAGTAGGGACACCTACAATGAGCAGTTCTTC	CSASRDTYNEQFF
-	-	TRBV7-3	TRBJ2-3	TGTGCCAGCAGCCCATATCTAGGCACAGATACGCAGTATTTT	CASSPYLGTDTQYF
many	-	TRBV28	TRBJ2-3	TGTGCCAGCAGCTCTTCTACGCGCACAGATACGCAGTATTTT	CASSSSTRTDTQYF
many	TRBD2	TRBV5-1	TRBJ2-6	TGCGCCAGCAGGTCAGAGGGACTAGCGGGGGCCTCTGGGGCCAACGTCCTGACTTTC	CASRSEGLAGASGANVLTF
few	-	TRBV30	TRBJ2-1	TGTGCCTGGAAAGGGAATGAGCAGTTCTTC	CAWKGNEQFF
-	-	TRBV20-1	TRBJ2-5	TGCAGTGCTAGAGATCGAGGGGGGGACCGAGAGACCCAGTACTTC	CSARDRGGDRETQYF
few	-	TRBV12-3/TRBV12-4	TRBJ1-4	TGTGCCAGCAGTTTCCGGGAAAAACTGTTTTTT	CASSFREKLFF
-	TRBD1	TRBV5-6	TRBJ2-7	TGTGCCAGCAGCTTGGCGACAGGGGGCGAGCAGTACTTC	CASSLATGGEQYF
many	-	TRBV12-3/TRBV12-4	TRBJ2-5	TGTGCCAGCACCCGGGCGGGCACGGAGACCCAGTACTTC	CASTRAGTETQYF
-	-	TRBV7-8	TRBJ1-1	TGTGCCAGCAGACTTACAGGAGCTACGGCGGCTGAAGCTTTCTTT	CASRLTGATAAEAFF
-	-	TRBV12-3/TRBV12-4	TRBJ1-2	TGTGCCAGCAGTTTCGGGGTAAACTATGGCTACACCTTC	CASSFGVNYGYTF
many	-	TRBV5-1	TRBJ2-2	TGCGCCAGCAGCTCATCGGGGCCCGGGGAGCTGTTTTTT	CASSSSGPGELFF
many	-	TRBV28	TRBJ2-2	TGTGCCAGCAGTTTACCGACTATCGGGGAGCTGTTTTTT	CASSLPTIGELFF
many	-	TRBV7-8	TRBJ1-2	TGTGCCAGCAGCCAGCCAAGGGGGGCCTACACCTTC	CASSQPRGAYTF
-	TRBD1	TRBV7-9	TRBJ1-1	TGTGCCAGCAGCTTAAGATGGGACAGGGGGCGCGGGGACACTGAAGCTTTCTTT	CASSLRWDRGRGDTEAFF
-	-	TRBV28	TRBJ1-5	TGTGCCAGCAGTTTATTGGCGACACCCAATCAGCCCCAGCATTTT	CASSLLATPNQPQHF
many	TRBD1	TRBV10-3	TRBJ1-1	TGTGCCATCGGACAGGGCCAGAACACTGAAGCTTTCTTT	CAIGQGQNTEAFF
-	TRBD2	TRBV5-1	TRBJ2-1	TGCGCCAGCAGCTCGGGACTAGCGGGGAGCTCCTACAATGAGCAGTTCTTC	CASSSGLAGSSYNEQFF
many	-	TRBV27	TRBJ1-2	TGTGCCAGCAGTTTGGCCCCGATTAATGGCTACACCTTC	CASSLAPINGYTF
many	TRBD2	TRBV7-9	TRBJ2-1	TGTGCCAGCAGCCCCGTACTAGCGGGGTTGGATGAGCAGTTCTTC	CASSPVLAGLDEQFF
many	-	TRBV25-1	TRBJ2-1	TGTGCCAGCAGTGTGGGGGGTAGGAAATATGAGCAGTTCTTC	CASSVGGRKYEQFF
many	TRBD2	TRBV20-1	TRBJ2-1	TGCAGTGCTCTCCGGGGACTAGCGGGGAACAATGAGCAGTTCTTC	CSALRGLAGNNEQFF
many	-	TRBV20-1	TRBJ2-7	TGCAGTGCTAGGACAGGCTGGGACGAGCAGTACTTC	CSARTGWDEQYF
few	TRBD1	TRBV7-9	TRBJ2-7	TGTGCCAGCAGTTCCCAGAGAAGGGGGCTCACCTACGAGCAGTACTTC	CASSSQRRGLTYEQYF
few	-	TRBV25-1	TRBJ2-2	TGTGCCAGCAGGCTAGAGTTAAGCGGGGAGCTGTTTTTT	CASRLELSGELFF
many	TRBD2	TRBV7-3	TRBJ2-1	TGTGCCAGCAGCGCCTTTTTCACTAGCGACTCCTACAATGAGCAGTTCTTC	CASSAFFTSDSYNEQFF
-	-	TRBV5-1	TRBJ2-1	TGCGCCAGCAGCTTGGAAGACGGTGATGAGCAGTTCTTC	CASSLEDGDEQFF